This T cell receptor (beta chain) stems from a study of tumor and adjacent non-tumor tissue in lung cancer. RNA was extracted from bulk tissue without any cell sorting. More than 3 cm separated this lung sample from the edge of the tumor. Three rounds of nested PCR, following a modified ARM-PCR protocol, produced the TCRbeta library. Each CDR3 protein is one row after TCRdb ran MiXCR on the multiplex PCR reads. The repertoire has more than 75,000 distinct CDR3 sequences, about 80% of them found once; the top ten carry 30%. The CDR3 sequence is 19 residues long. J gave up 7 bases and V 3 bases, and 12 bases lay outside the gene matches. CDR1 SEHNR and CDR2 FQNEAQ come from the germline V gene (reference sequence).

The clonotype comes from a man in his 60s with small cell lung cancer. This chain links TRBV7-9 with TRBJ2-1; 16 bases line up with TRBD2. Sequenced input: distant non-tumor lung tissue. CDR3 residues: CASSLFYGTSGRARNEQFF. The CDR3 nucleotides read TGTGCCAGCAGCTTGTTCTACGGGACTAGCGGGAGGGCGAGGAATGAGCAGTTCTTC.